This T cell receptor (beta chain) was found in a study of T cell responses to AZD1222 COVID-19 vaccine (dated by TCRdb to the early 2020s). Describing the broader study: AZD1222 recipients with second doses at about 4 weeks or about 12 weeks were pooled, because spike-specific TCR depth and breadth did not differ between schedules. A total of roughly 240 trial participants underwent TCR sequencing, of whom 207 received two doses of AZD1222 and around 25 received two doses of the MenACWY control vaccine. Trial participants were enrolled by age into subgroups of 18-55, 56-69 and 70-plus years, and roughly 150, 30 and 60 TCR-sequenced participants, respectively, were included in these subgroups.

Overall results and qualifications from the work: The 56-69-year group was small, and its depth increase did not reach significance, likely because of low power. Reportedly, almost half of the unique spike-specific TCRs recognized epitopes lying outside the regions that are mutated in the B.1.351 and B.1.1.7 variants. After two AZD1222 doses, spike-specific TCR breadth and depth were significantly higher than at day 0 and than in MenACWY recipients. Because no samples from the day 14 peak response were available, repertoires could be characterized only after the peak T cell response. Participants were mostly white British and included more females than males, and it was suggested by the authors that clonal diversity may have been underestimated. Only six AZD1222 recipients were SARS-CoV-2 seropositive at baseline, limiting conclusions about previously exposed vaccinees. The whole spike protein was spanned by vaccine-associated CD4 TCRs, and dominant responses were seen in regions 160-218 and 743-854.

The time point label on this specimen signifies: baseline before first vaccination. The vaccinee samples were drawn from two UK trials, COV001 and COV002, one of which was a single-blind randomized controlled phase 2/3 trial testing AZD1222 (ChAdOx1 nCoV-19) in healthy adults. Trial participant PBMC samples were collected at day 0 and day 28 after the second dose for TCRbeta chain sequencing. V is trimmed back by 5 bases and J by 4 bases, and the junction contains 14 bases that no gene match accounts for. The CDR3, cysteine through phenylalanine, is 18 amino acids long. The retained sequence is limited to the CDR3, 54 bases, with the frame set at the first base. CDR1 and CDR2 are read off the germline V gene (reference sequence) as PRHDT and FYEKMQ. Remarks on this clone: Its cognate antigen has yet to be identified. Base qualities are not provided; no much larger clone lies one nucleotide away.

The CDR3 regions of human TCRbeta chains were analyzed by immunosequencing. The authors' analysis ran thus. TCRs in the repertoires were compared against a reference library of SARS-CoV-2-specific TCRs that had been generated with the MIRA antigen-specificity platform. Breadth meant the fraction of unique TCRs that were SARS-CoV-2-associated, whereas depth meant the fraction of total T cells that were SARS-CoV-2-associated. Using the MIRA data, every spike-specific TCR was mapped to the spike region that the TCR reacted to and assigned to either a CD4 or a CD8 class. Log10-transformed breadth and depth values were compared by one-way ANOVA with Sidak's multiple comparisons tests. Held by TCRdb, this immuneACCESS table contains in-frame sequences only and omits some clones. Under half of the omission traces to an unresolved V gene where checked; the cause of the rest is unknown. Clone size and the V and J calls come from that table; the DNA yielded D and trimming. This sample is represented by 90,000 to 95,000 clones; just over 90% of them were singletons. The ten largest clonotypes hold about a fifth of the sample.

This receptor was identified in an adult in good health. Sample: peripheral blood, taken on day 0 of AZD1222 vaccination. The chain employs TRBV13 and TRBJ2-3; TRBD1 lines up with 11 middle nucleotides. The CDR3 has the sequence CASSPWTGGVHGSDTQYF. In nucleotide form, the sequence is TGTGCCAGCAGCCCATGGACAGGGGGCGTTCATGGCTCAGATACGCAGTATTTT.